The 17 T cell receptor beta chains given below trace back to one sample, sequenced in a study of T cells in localized non-small cell lung cancer. The data were produced by immunoSEQ multiplex PCR, yet TCRdb's version contains in-frame clones alone and is incomplete. This sample has about 59,000 clones, with roughly nine tenths found just once. The starting material was peripheral blood, obtained before any cancer treatment. The receptors were sampled from a man aged 35 to 69 with stage I lung adenocarcinoma.

The rearrangement links TRBV27 to TRBJ1-2, with D uncertain. The CDR3 loop spans 12 amino acids. V was cut by 10 bases and J by 7 bases, with 16 bases left in between. Germline V gene sequence: CDR1 MNHEY, CDR2 SMNVEV (reference sequence). The CDR3, as DNA: TGTGCCACCCAGGACGCTACTATTGGCTACACCTTC. This translates into CATQDATIGYTF.

In this sample, this clone turned up a few times. J is TRBJ1-2 and V is TRBV6-1, with D tentatively TRBD1 (6 bases). Germline values: CDR1 MNHNS, CDR2 SASEGT. Trimming took 4 bases from V and 4 from J, leaving 19 bases between them. The CDR3 runs to 16 residues. The CDR3 DNA sequence: TGTGCCAGCAGTGGTCTGGAGGGGGGAGAGGGCTATGGCTACACCTTC. As protein: CASSGLEGGEGYGYTF.

The V gene is TRBV15, the J gene TRBJ2-2; 8 bases fit TRBD2. CDR1 is LNHNV and CDR2 is YYDKDF in the germline V gene (reference sequence). J lost 3 bases, V lost 0 bases, and 6 bases had no gene match. This CDR3 region has 17 residues. The CDR3 sequence: CATSRDRRAGDTGELFF. The CDR3 nucleotides read TGTGCCACCAGCAGAGATCGCCGAGCGGGAGACACCGGGGAGCTGTTTTTT.

The J gene is TRBJ2-7, the V gene TRBV19; the match to TRBD1 covers 9 bases. The germline V gene encodes CDR1 LNHDA and CDR2 SQIVND (reference sequence). This CDR3 comprises 15 residues. The V segment lost 6 bases and the J segment 0 bases; nucleotides outside the gene matches: 6. As DNA, the CDR3 is TGTGCCAGTAGGCCCTTGGGACAGGGCTCCTACGAGCAGTACTTC. Its translation: CASRPLGQGSYEQYF.

V usage is TRBV15 and J usage is TRBJ2-2; the D gene is possibly TRBD1 (6 bases). CDR1 is LNHNV and CDR2 is YYDKDF in the germline V gene (reference sequence). Trimming removed 2 bases at V and 6 bases at J, with 13 bases between. The CDR3 extends over 15 amino acids. CDR3 sequence (DNA): TGTGCCACCAGCAGATACCAACAGGGATCCGGGGAGCTGTTTTTT. This encodes CATSRYQQGSGELFF.

The CDR3 spells CASSFNNEQFF. DNA of the CDR3: TGTGCCAGCAGCTTTAATAATGAGCAGTTCTTC. V gene TRBV7-3 combines with J gene TRBJ2-1; no clear D gene. The V gene lost 3 bases and the J gene lost 7 bases, with 4 bases spanning the gap. CDR1 and CDR2 from the germline V gene are SGHTA and FQGTGA. The CDR3 has 11 amino acids.

This clone was seen once. The chain recombines TRBV18 with TRBJ2-5; D possibly corresponds to TRBD2 (6 bases). The CDR3 has 14 residues. V lost 4 bases to trimming and J lost 5 bases, with 14 bases between them. CDR1 KGHSH and CDR2 LQKENI come from the germline V gene. The chain's CDR3 is CASSLTRGLETQYF. The CDR3 region has the DNA TGTGCCAGCTCACTGACTAGAGGGTTGGAGACCCAGTACTTC.

The CDR3 DNA follows: TGTGCCAGCAGTCGGACTAGCGGGGAGTGGGAGACCCAGTACTTC. It translates to CASSRTSGEWETQYF. This sequence joins TRBV7-9 and TRBJ2-5; 12 bases align to TRBD2. The CDR3 sequence is 15 residues long. Per the germline V gene, CDR1 is SEHNR and CDR2 is FQNEAQ (reference sequence). The junction had 7 bases not matched to a gene; V was cut back by 6 bases and J by 5 bases.

The gene calls are TRBV5-4 and TRBJ2-1; the match to TRBD2 covers 8 bases. The V gene's germline CDR1 is SGHNT and CDR2 YYREEE (reference sequence). This CDR3 has 15 amino acids. Trimming cost V 4 bases and J 4 bases; bases outside gene matches: 7. Here the CDR3 reads CASSAELAVYNEQFF. The CDR3 coding sequence is TGTGCCAGCAGCGCGGAACTAGCGGTATACAATGAGCAGTTCTTC.

The V and J genes are TRBV6-5 and TRBJ1-1, with 12 bases matching TRBD1. The CDR3 has 16 residues. J gave up 6 bases and V 3 bases, and 8 bases lay outside the gene matches. Germline V gene data show CDR1 as MNHEY and CDR2 as SVGAGI. CDR3 DNA sequence: TGTGCCAGCAGTTATCCCGGGACAGGGGGCAGCTCTGAAGCTTTCTTT. It translates to CASSYPGTGGSSEAFF.

The J gene is TRBJ1-1, the V gene TRBV11-2, with D tentatively TRBD1 (5 bases). Germline V gene sequence: CDR1 SGHAT, CDR2 FQNNGV. Trimming shortened V by 5 bases and J by 0 bases, and 13 bases separated the two germline ends. This CDR3 region has 15 residues. CDR3 region: CASSPWQGLNTEAFF. The CDR3 nucleotides read TGTGCCAGCAGCCCGTGGCAGGGATTGAACACTGAAGCTTTCTTT.

The CDR3 DNA reads TGTGCCAGCAGTGAGACTAGCGGGAGTTACGAGCAGTACTTC. As protein: CASSETSGSYEQYF. The chain has TRBV6-4 and TRBJ2-7; 12 nucleotides line up with TRBD2. Trimming at V came to 3 bases and at J to 4 bases, leaving 1 base not matched to a gene. Germline V gene data show CDR1 as MRHNA and CDR2 as SNTAGT. This CDR3 is built from 14 residues.

This clone occurred once. The chain uses TRBV28 and TRBJ1-3, with 8 positions matching TRBD1. The CDR3 is 18 residues long. Per germline, CDR1 MDHEN and CDR2 SYDVKM. The V segment lost 3 bases and the J segment 8 bases; nucleotides outside the gene matches: 18. The CDR3 loop reads CASSFADRAINFGDTIYF. Here the CDR3 DNA reads TGTGCCAGCAGTTTCGCGGACAGGGCGATCAATTTTGGGGACACCATATATTTT.

The rearrangement links TRBV18 to TRBJ2-1; 8 bases line up with TRBD2. Germline CDR1 reads KGHSH; CDR2 reads LQKENI. The junction had 9 bases not matched to a gene; V was cut back by 6 bases and J by 8 bases. CDR3 size: 14 residues. The CDR3 coding sequence is TGTGCCAGCTCCCAGGGCGGGGGGCGTGATGAGCAGTTCTTC. This gives the protein CASSQGGGRDEQFF. Supplemented by reference TRBV18 and TRBJ2-1, the full variable domain reads NAGVMQNPRHLVRRRGQEARLRCSPMKGHSHVYWYRQLPEEGLKFMVYLQKENIIDESGMPKERFSAEFPKEGPSILRIQQVVRGDSAAYFCASSQGGGRDEQFFGPGTRLTVL.

Concerning this clone itself: Relative to the germline gene, one junction end is altered; a read error may explain this. V usage is TRBV7-7 and J usage is TRBJ2-7, with TRBD1 matching 8 bases. Germline V gives CDR1 SSHAT, CDR2 FNYEAQ (reference sequence). The CDR3 length is 14 residues. The CDR3 bases are TGTGCTAGCAGCCATGGACAGGGCTCCTACGAGCAGTACTTC. Its translation is CASSHGQGSYEQYF.

The chain has TRBV6-1 and TRBJ1-4; D unresolved. The CDR3 is 18 residues long. Germline lookup yields CDR1 MNHNS and CDR2 SASEGT. Trimming pared 3 bases from V and 0 bases from J, leaving 17 bases between. The CDR3 sequence: CASSEKAAWPSTNEKLFF. For the CDR3, the DNA is TGTGCCAGCAGTGAGAAGGCCGCGTGGCCCTCAACTAATGAAAAACTGTTTTTT.

The rearrangement uses TRBV18 and TRBJ2-7, with unresolved D. The germline V gene encodes CDR1 KGHSH and CDR2 LQKENI. This CDR3 comprises 15 residues. Trimming pared 2 bases from V and 0 bases from J, leaving 11 bases between. In DNA, the CDR3 is TGTGCCAGCTCACCAACGGACCCGAGCTCCTACGAGCAGTACTTC. Translated, it gives CASSPTDPSSYEQYF. Complete variable domain (other parts from reference TRBV18 and TRBJ2-7): NAGVMQNPRHLVRRRGQEARLRCSPMKGHSHVYWYRQLPEEGLKFMVYLQKENIIDESGMPKERFSAEFPKEGPSILRIQQVVRGDSAAYFCASSPTDPSSYEQYFGPGTRLTVT.